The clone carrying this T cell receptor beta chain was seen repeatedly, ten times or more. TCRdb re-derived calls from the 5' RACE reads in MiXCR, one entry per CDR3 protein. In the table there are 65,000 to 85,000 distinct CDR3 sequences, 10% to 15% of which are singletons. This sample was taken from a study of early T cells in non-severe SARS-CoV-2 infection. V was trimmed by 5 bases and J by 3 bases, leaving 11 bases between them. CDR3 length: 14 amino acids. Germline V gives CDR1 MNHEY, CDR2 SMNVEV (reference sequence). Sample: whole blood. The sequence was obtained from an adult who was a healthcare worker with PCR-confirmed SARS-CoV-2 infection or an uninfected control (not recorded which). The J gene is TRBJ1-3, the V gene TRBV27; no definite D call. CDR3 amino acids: CASSPVGHGNTIYF. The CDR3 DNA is TGTGCCAGCAGTCCAGTTGGGCATGGAAACACCATATATTTT.